This T cell receptor beta chain was recovered during a study of cytomegalovirus exposure and HLA in healthy donors. Points from the study as a whole: An analysis was carried out at a later point. It showed that HLA-associated TCR beta chains were more clonally expanded than equally common non-associated chains. Excluded were some V segments that proved indistinguishable, including TRBV6-2 and TRBV6-3. Within an earlier analysis, most TCR beta V segments proved productive either about 87% or about 30% of the time.

The sample holds a few counts of this clone. Its antigen is undetermined. With 60 Vbeta and 13 Jbeta primers, the PCR was carried out. TCRdb keeps only in-frame clones here, not all; method: immunoSEQ multiplex PCR. This sample carries about 170,000 clones, over 65% of them seen once, and the ten largest clones take less than 0.9%. V dropped 0 bases and J dropped 5; count of bases not matched to a gene: 5. CDR1 is MNHNY and CDR2 is SVGAGI in the germline V gene (reference sequence). CDR3 size: 16 residues. The sequence derives from a female donor in good health and CMV-seronegative. This chain links TRBV6-6 with TRBJ2-2; 8 nucleotides align to TRBD1. The specimen was PBMCs. CDR3 nucleotides: TGTGCCAGCAGTTACTCGTTCAGGGGGCTAACCGGGGAGCTGTTTTTT. It yields the protein CASSYSFRGLTGELFF.